The 7 T cell receptor beta chains below come from one sample, sequenced in a study of cytotoxic CD8 clonotypes in ibrutinib-treated CLL. Generated by immunoSEQ multiplex PCR, the TCRdb table keeps only in-frame clones and is missing some. The table lists roughly 180,000 clones, around 72% of them singletons. This material consisted of PBMCs, taken after 24 months of ibrutinib treatment. Receptors were obtained from a human donor with chronic lymphocytic leukemia.

This sequence joins TRBV28 and TRBJ2-5; D is tentatively TRBD1 or TRBD2 (6 bases each). Looked up from germline, CDR1 is MDHEN and CDR2 is SYDVKM. Trimming removed 7 bases from V and 5 bases from J, with 20 bases in between. This CDR3 spans 15 amino acids. The CDR3: CASNNPGGDGETQYF. The CDR3, as DNA: TGTGCCAGCAATAACCCCGGGGGCGACGGGGAGACCCAGTACTTC.

This clone was seen only a few times. V usage is TRBV5-4 and J usage is TRBJ2-3; 12 nucleotides line up with TRBD2. Germline CDR1 reads SGHNT; CDR2 reads YYREEE (reference sequence). V was clipped by 4 bases and J by 2 bases; unmatched bases: 5. This CDR3 is 16 amino acids long. CDR3 residues: CASSGLAGSITDTQYF. For the CDR3, the DNA is TGTGCCAGCAGCGGACTAGCGGGATCGATCACAGATACGCAGTATTTT.

The J gene is TRBJ1-5, the V gene TRBV5-1; possible D gene TRBD1, 5 bases. V lost 0 bases and J 7 bases, leaving 17 bases between the germline ends. This CDR3 comprises 16 residues. Germline CDR1 is SGHRS and CDR2 is YFSETQ. CDR3 nucleotides: TGCGCCAGCAGCTTGGATGTCGCAGGGAATGGACAGCCCCAGCATTTT. Translation: CASSLDVAGNGQPQHF.

V usage is TRBV5-1 and J usage is TRBJ1-5; the D gene is possibly TRBD1 (5 bases). This CDR3 is 15 amino acids long. The V gene's germline CDR1 is SGHRS and CDR2 YFSETQ. V gave up 2 bases and J gave up 3 bases, with 12 bases separating them. CDR3 residues: CASSFGTGNNQPQHF. Here the CDR3 DNA reads TGCGCCAGCAGCTTCGGGACCGGGAACAATCAGCCCCAGCATTTT.

This clone was counted a single time. The V and J genes are TRBV2 and TRBJ2-2; D remains ambiguous. The V gene's germline CDR1 is SNHLY and CDR2 FYNNEI. This CDR3 is built from 14 residues. Deletions cut 5 bases from V and 0 bases from J, with 7 bases between. The CDR3 region is CASSSSSNTGELFF. Here the CDR3 DNA reads TGTGCCAGCAGTTCCTCGTCGAACACCGGGGAGCTGTTTTTT. The variable domain in full, with the rest retrieved from reference TRBV2 and TRBJ2-2, is EPEVTQTPSHQVTQMGQEVILRCVPISNHLYFYWYRQILGQKVEFLVSFYNNEISEKSEIFDDQFSVERPDGSNFTLKIRSTKLEDSAMYFCASSSSSNTGELFFGEGSRLTVL.

A few counts support this clone. This sequence joins TRBV10-3 and TRBJ2-7; 13 nucleotides align to TRBD2. The length of the CDR3 is 15 residues. Germline CDR1 and CDR2: ENHRY and SYGVKD. J lost 6 bases, V lost 6 bases, and 8 bases had no gene match. The CDR3 region is CAISGRTSGRVEQYF. The CDR3 DNA reads TGTGCCATCAGCGGACGTACTAGCGGGAGGGTCGAGCAGTACTTC.

The chain links TRBV6-6 to TRBJ1-5, with a weak D call TRBD1 (6 bases). The CDR3 loop spans 16 amino acids. Per germline, CDR1 MNHNY and CDR2 SVGAGI (reference sequence). With 5 bases removed from V and 2 bases from J, the gap between germline ends came to 16 bases. The CDR3 DNA reads TGTGCCAGCAGTGTAACAACAGGGATGGGCAATCAGCCCCAGCATTTT. Translating gives CASSVTTGMGNQPQHF.